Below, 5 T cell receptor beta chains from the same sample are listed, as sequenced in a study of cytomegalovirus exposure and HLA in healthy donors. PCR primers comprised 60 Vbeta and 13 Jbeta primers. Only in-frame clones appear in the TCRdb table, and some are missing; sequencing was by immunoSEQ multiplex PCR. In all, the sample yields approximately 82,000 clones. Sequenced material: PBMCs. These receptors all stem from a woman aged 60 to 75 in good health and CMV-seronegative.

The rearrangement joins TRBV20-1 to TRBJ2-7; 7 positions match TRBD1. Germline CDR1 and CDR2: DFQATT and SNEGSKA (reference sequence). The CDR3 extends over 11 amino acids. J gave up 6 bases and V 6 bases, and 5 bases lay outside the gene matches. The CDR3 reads CSAQSGGEQYF. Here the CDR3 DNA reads TGCAGTGCGCAATCAGGGGGCGAGCAGTACTTC.

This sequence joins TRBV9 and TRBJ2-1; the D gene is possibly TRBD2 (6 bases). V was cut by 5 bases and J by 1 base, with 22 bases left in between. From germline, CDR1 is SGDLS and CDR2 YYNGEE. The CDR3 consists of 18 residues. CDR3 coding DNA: TGTGCCAGCAGGGATCTGGGGTCTAGCGATGAATCCTACAATGAGCAGTTCTTC. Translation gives CASRDLGSSDESYNEQFF.

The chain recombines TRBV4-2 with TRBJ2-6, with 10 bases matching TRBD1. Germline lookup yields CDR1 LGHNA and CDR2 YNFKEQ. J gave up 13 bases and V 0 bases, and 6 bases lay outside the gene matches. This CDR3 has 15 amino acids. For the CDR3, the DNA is TGTGCCAGCAGCCAAGAACAGGACAGGGGGAGTGTCCTGACTTTC. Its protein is CASSQEQDRGSVLTF.

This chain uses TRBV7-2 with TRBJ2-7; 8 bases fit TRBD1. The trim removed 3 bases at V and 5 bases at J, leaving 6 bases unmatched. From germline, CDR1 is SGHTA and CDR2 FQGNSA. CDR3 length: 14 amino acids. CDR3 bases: TGTGCCAGCAGCTTTCTGGGACAGGCGAACGAGCAGTACTTC. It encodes CASSFLGQANEQYF.

CDR3 amino acids: CASSLGHEETQYF. The CDR3 DNA follows: TGTGCCAGCAGCTTAGGGCATGAAGAGACCCAGTACTTC. The rearrangement joins TRBV7-8 to TRBJ2-5, with D uncertain. The V gene lost 1 base and the J gene lost 3 bases, with 6 bases spanning the gap. CDR3 length: 13 residues. From germline, CDR1 is SGHVS and CDR2 FQNEAQ.